What follows describes a single T cell receptor (beta chain). This entry comes from a study of blood T cell repertoires in COVID-19. Study-wide background: Both acute and convalescent COVID-19 samples were obtained from the United States, Italy and Spain. Sources were T cells, B-cell-depleted T cells, or PBMCs; the material itself was cDNA or gDNA.

Original handling: Estimation of nucleated cell counts was performed using reference gene primer amplification. Method: immunoSEQ multiplex PCR; TCRdb's copy keeps in-frame clones and lacks some. V, J and clone size are those of that table, while D and trimming were read from the DNA. This sample carries tens of thousands of clones, roughly 80% of them seen once, and the ten largest clones take roughly 12%. This CDR3 is 13 amino acids long. The V and J ends lost 3 bases and 5 bases respectively, with 7 bases between them. Germline V gene lookup returns CDR1 MNHNS and CDR2 SASEGT. The sequenced material came from peripheral blood. The TCR sequence derives from a human donor in a cohort sampled during active COVID-19. The chain has TRBV6-1 and TRBJ2-2; tentatively, D is TRBD2 (5 bases). The CDR3: CASSESGTGELFF. The CDR3 coding sequence is TGTGCCAGCAGTGAGTCGGGGACCGGGGAGCTGTTTTTT.